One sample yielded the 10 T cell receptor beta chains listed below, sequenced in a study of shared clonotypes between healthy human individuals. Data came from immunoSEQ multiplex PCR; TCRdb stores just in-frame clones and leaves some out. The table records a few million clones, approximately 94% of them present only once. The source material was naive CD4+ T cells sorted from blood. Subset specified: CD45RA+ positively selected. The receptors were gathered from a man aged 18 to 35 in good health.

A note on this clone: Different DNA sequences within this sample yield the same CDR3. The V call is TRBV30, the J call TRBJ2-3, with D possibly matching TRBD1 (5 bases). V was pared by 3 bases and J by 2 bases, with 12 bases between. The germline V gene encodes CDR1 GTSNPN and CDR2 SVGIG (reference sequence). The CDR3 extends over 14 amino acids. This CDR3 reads CAWSRDTVTDTQYF. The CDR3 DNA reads TGTGCCTGGAGCAGGGATACAGTCACAGATACGCAGTATTTT.

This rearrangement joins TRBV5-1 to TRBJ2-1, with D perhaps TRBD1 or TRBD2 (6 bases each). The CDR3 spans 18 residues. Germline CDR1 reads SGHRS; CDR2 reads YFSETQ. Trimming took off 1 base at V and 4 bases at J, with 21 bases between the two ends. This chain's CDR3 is CASSLRGANGSSYNEQFF. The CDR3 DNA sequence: TGCGCCAGCAGCTTGAGGGGGGCGAACGGGAGCTCTTACAATGAGCAGTTCTTC.

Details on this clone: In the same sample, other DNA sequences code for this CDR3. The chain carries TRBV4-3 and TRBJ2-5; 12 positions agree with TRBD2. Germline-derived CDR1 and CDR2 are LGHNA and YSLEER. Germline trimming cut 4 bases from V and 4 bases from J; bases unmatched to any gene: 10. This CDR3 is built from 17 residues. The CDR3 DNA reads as TGCGCCAGCAGCCTGGTACTAGCGGGAGGAGGGGTAGAGACCCAGTACTTC. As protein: CASSLVLAGGGVETQYF.

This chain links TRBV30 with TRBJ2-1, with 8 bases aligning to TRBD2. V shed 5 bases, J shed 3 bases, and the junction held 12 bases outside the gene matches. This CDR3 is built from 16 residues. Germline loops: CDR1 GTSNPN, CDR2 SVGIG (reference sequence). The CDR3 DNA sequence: TGTGCCTGGCGAAGGAGCGGGAGATTTTTCTACAATGAGCAGTTCTTC. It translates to CAWRRSGRFFYNEQFF. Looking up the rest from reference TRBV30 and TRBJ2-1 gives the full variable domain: SQTIHQWPATLVQPVGSPLSLECTVEGTSNPNLYWYRQAAGRGLQLLFYSVGIGQISSEVPQNLSASRPQDRQFILSSKKLLLSDSGFYLCAWRRSGRFFYNEQFFGPGTRLTVL.

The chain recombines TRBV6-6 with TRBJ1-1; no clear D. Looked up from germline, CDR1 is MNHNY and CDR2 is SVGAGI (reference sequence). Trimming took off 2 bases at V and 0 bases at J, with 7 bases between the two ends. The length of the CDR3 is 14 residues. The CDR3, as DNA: TGTGCCAGCAGTTACGCAGTTATGAACACTGAAGCTTTCTTT. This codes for CASSYAVMNTEAFF.

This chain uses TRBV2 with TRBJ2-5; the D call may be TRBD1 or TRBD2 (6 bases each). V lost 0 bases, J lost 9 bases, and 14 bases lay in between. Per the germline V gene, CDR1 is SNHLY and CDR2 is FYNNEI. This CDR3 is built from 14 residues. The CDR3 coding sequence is TGTGCCAGCAGTGAAGCGGGATTGAGGGGGGCCCAGTACTTC. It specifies CASSEAGLRGAQYF.

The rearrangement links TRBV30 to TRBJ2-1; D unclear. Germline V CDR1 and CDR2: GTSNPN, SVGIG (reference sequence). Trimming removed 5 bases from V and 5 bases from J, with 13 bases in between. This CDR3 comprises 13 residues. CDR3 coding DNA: TGTGCCTGGGGTCTGGGGTACGACAATGAGCAGTTCTTC. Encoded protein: CAWGLGYDNEQFF.

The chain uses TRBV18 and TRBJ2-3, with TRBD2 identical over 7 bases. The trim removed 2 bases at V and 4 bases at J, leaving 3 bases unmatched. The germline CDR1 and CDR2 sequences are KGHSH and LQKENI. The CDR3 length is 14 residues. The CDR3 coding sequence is TGTGCCAGCTCACCAGAGGCGGGGGCAGATACGCAGTATTTT. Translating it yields CASSPEAGADTQYF.

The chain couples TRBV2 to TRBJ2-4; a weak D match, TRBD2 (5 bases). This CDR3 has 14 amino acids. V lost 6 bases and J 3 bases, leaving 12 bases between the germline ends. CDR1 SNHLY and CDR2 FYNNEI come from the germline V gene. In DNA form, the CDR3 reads TGTGCCAGCAGCGAGGGATTGAGCAAAAACATTCAGTACTTC. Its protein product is CASSEGLSKNIQYF.

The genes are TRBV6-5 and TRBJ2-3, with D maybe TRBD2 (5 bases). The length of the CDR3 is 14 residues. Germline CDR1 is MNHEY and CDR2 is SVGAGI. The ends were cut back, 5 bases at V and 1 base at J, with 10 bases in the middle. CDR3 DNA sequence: TGTGCCAGCAGTCAGCTAGCCCGCACAGATACGCAGTATTTT. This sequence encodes CASSQLARTDTQYF.